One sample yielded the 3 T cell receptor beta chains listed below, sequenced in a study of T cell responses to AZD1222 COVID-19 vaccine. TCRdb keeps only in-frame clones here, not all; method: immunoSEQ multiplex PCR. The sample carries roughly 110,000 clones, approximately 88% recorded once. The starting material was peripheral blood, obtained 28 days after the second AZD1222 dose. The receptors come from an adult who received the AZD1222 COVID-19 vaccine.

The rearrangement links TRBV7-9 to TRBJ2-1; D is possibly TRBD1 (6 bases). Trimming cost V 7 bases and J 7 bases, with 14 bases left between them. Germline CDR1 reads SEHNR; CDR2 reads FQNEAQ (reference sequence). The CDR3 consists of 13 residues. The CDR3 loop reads CASTTGTHNEQFF. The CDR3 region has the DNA TGTGCCAGCACCACCGGGACACATAATGAGCAGTTCTTC.

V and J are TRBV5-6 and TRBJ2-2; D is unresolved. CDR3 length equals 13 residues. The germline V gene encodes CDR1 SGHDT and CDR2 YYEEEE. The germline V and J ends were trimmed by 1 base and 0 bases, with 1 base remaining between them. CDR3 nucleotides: TGTGCCAGCAGCTTGCCGAACACCGGGGAGCTGTTTTTT. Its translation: CASSLPNTGELFF.

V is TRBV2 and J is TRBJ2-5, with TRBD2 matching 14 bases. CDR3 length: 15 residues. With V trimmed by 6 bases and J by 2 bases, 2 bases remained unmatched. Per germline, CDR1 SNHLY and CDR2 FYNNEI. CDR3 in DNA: TGTGCCAGCAGCCGACTAGCGGGGGGGCAAGAGACCCAGTACTTC. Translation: CASSRLAGGQETQYF.